The entry that follows covers one T cell receptor (beta chain) sequence. Per the authors' pipeline: For nucleated cells, counts were estimated from reference gene primer amplification. Data came from immunoSEQ multiplex PCR; TCRdb stores just in-frame clones and leaves some out. V and J calls and clone size are given by that table; D and trimming were obtained from the DNA. The table lists under 70,000 clones, approximately 90% of them singletons. This entry comes from a study of blood T cell repertoires in COVID-19. The germline V gene encodes CDR1 SGHRS and CDR2 YFSETQ. Trimming removed 1 base from V and 6 bases from J; junction bases left unmatched: 2. This CDR3 is built from 14 residues.

The J gene is TRBJ2-1, the V gene TRBV5-1; TRBD2 agrees at 9 bases. This receptor was obtained from a human donor with active COVID-19. The donor label of this sample is uncertain. The sequencing input was peripheral blood. The CDR3 spells CASSLRTSVNEQFF. The DNA for the CDR3 is TGCGCCAGCAGCTTGAGGACTAGCGTCAATGAGCAGTTCTTC.